The rows below give T cell receptor beta chains drawn from one sample of a study of blood T cell repertoires in COVID-19. Sequencing used immunoSEQ multiplex PCR; TCRdb keeps in-frame clones, though not all of them. The sample lists a few hundred thousand clones, roughly nine tenths seen once, with less than 3.5% in the top ten. Sequenced material: peripheral blood. These receptors were collected from a young woman with COVID-19, enrolled during active disease. The conserved cysteine and the conserved F or W are not part of the CDR3 here.

CDR3aa: ASSHSTLAGEGEQY; j_gene: TRBJ2-7; len: 14; v_gene: TRBV5-4
CDR3aa: SVRAANTDTQY; j_gene: TRBJ2-3; len: 11; v_gene: TRBV29-1
CDR3aa: ASSLTGSRGYT; j_gene: TRBJ1-2; len: 11; v_gene: TRBV7-2
CDR3aa: ASSLGTGRGQPQH; j_gene: TRBJ1-5; len: 13; v_gene: TRBV5-4
CDR3aa: ASSLRLASYNEQF; j_gene: TRBJ2-1; len: 13; v_gene: TRBV5-1
CDR3aa: ASSQIPANEKLF; j_gene: TRBJ1-4; len: 12; v_gene: TRBV4-1
CDR3aa: ASSEVLTGNQPQH; j_gene: TRBJ1-5; len: 13; v_gene: TRBV2
CDR3aa: ASSLELAVDTQY; j_gene: TRBJ2-3; len: 12; v_gene: TRBV5-1
CDR3aa: ARLPGQGQGEQY; j_gene: TRBJ2-7; len: 12; v_gene: TRBV21-1
CDR3aa: ASSPLGSNRGGYT; j_gene: TRBJ1-2; len: 13; v_gene: TRBV18
CDR3aa: ASRTLNRGPSPLH; j_gene: TRBJ1-6; len: 13; v_gene: TRBV7-2
CDR3aa: ASSLSQGAANEKLF; j_gene: TRBJ1-4; len: 14; v_gene: TRBV5-1
CDR3aa: ASSQEGSRWTEAF; j_gene: TRBJ1-1; len: 13; v_gene: TRBV4-1
CDR3aa: ASSQGTGEYQETQY; j_gene: TRBJ2-5; len: 14; v_gene: TRBV5-4
CDR3aa: ASSIRGTGGLSYEQY; j_gene: TRBJ2-7; len: 15; v_gene: TRBV19
CDR3aa: ASRELAGGPDTQY; j_gene: TRBJ2-3; len: 13; v_gene: TRBV2
CDR3aa: ASSPGQGAFIDGYT; j_gene: TRBJ1-2; len: 14; v_gene: TRBV5-8
CDR3aa: ASSANADREAF; j_gene: TRBJ1-1; len: 11; v_gene: TRBV7-3
CDR3aa: ASSFRNTGELF; j_gene: TRBJ2-2; len: 11; v_gene: TRBV7-9
CDR3aa: ASSLWTSGQETQY; j_gene: TRBJ2-5; len: 13; v_gene: TRBV7-9
CDR3aa: ATSAGTGNTEAF; j_gene: TRBJ1-1; len: 12; v_gene: TRBV24-1
CDR3aa: ASSSLDTQY; j_gene: TRBJ2-3; len: 9; v_gene: TRBV5-5
CDR3aa: ASGTVGEKLF; j_gene: TRBJ1-4; len: 10; v_gene: TRBV28
CDR3aa: ASSFGLLGVRRYNEQF; j_gene: TRBJ2-1; len: 16; v_gene: TRBV5-4
CDR3aa: ASSSPSGAGEETQY; j_gene: TRBJ2-5; len: 14; v_gene: TRBV5-1
CDR3aa: SVEDPEASYEQY; j_gene: TRBJ2-7; len: 12; v_gene: TRBV29-1
CDR3aa: ASSLGTSGRAGADTQY; j_gene: TRBJ2-3; len: 16; v_gene: TRBV5-1
CDR3aa: ASSLQGDGTEAF; j_gene: TRBJ1-1; len: 12; v_gene: TRBV3-1/TRBV3-2
CDR3aa: ASSSGQYTEAF; j_gene: TRBJ1-1; len: 11; v_gene: TRBV5-1
CDR3aa: ASSPGIAGGPEETQY; j_gene: TRBJ2-5; len: 15; v_gene: TRBV11-2
CDR3aa: ASSGKDRYQPQH; j_gene: TRBJ1-5; len: 12; v_gene: TRBV2
CDR3aa: ASSQDAREWGTDTQY; j_gene: TRBJ2-3; len: 15; v_gene: TRBV14
CDR3aa: ASSKSGGNQPQH; j_gene: TRBJ1-5; len: 12; v_gene: TRBV11-1
CDR3aa: AWSVGGSGNTIY; j_gene: TRBJ1-3; len: 12; v_gene: TRBV30
CDR3aa: ASSLLGTLSYEQY; j_gene: TRBJ2-7; len: 13; v_gene: TRBV28
CDR3aa: ASSVDRNQPQH; j_gene: TRBJ1-5; len: 11; v_gene: TRBV10-2
CDR3aa: ASSPTGANYGYT; j_gene: TRBJ1-2; len: 12; v_gene: TRBV3-1/TRBV3-2
CDR3aa: ASSFAADSMNTEAF; j_gene: TRBJ1-1; len: 14; v_gene: TRBV28
CDR3aa: ASSYIIGQGSTDTQY; j_gene: TRBJ2-3; len: 15; v_gene: TRBV5-4
CDR3aa: ATSRQGINYGYT; j_gene: TRBJ1-2; len: 12; v_gene: TRBV15
CDR3aa: SASPGERGTDTQY; j_gene: TRBJ2-3; len: 13; v_gene: TRBV20-1
CDR3aa: AISESGGNEKLF; j_gene: TRBJ1-4; len: 12; v_gene: TRBV10-3
CDR3aa: ASSSWFTGYGYT; j_gene: TRBJ1-2; len: 12; v_gene: TRBV27
CDR3aa: ASSLKGTTEAF; j_gene: TRBJ1-1; len: 11; v_gene: TRBV5-1
CDR3aa: AWSSPVEAF; j_gene: TRBJ1-1; len: 9; v_gene: TRBV30
CDR3aa: ASSLTKLTSTDTQY; j_gene: TRBJ2-3; len: 14; v_gene: TRBV5-1
CDR3aa: ASTAIGTGRNEKLF; j_gene: TRBJ1-4; len: 14; v_gene: TRBV2
CDR3aa: ASSEGQGGNEQF; j_gene: TRBJ2-1; len: 12; v_gene: TRBV5-1
CDR3aa: ASSGGEGTDTQY; j_gene: TRBJ2-3; len: 12; v_gene: TRBV25-1
CDR3aa: ATSPRTGENTEAF; j_gene: TRBJ1-1; len: 13; v_gene: TRBV15
CDR3aa: ASSSFRVGTYEQY; j_gene: TRBJ2-7; len: 13; v_gene: TRBV28
CDR3aa: SVQTSYEQY; j_gene: TRBJ2-7; len: 9; v_gene: TRBV29-1